This TCR beta chain was identified in a study of blood T cell repertoires in COVID-19 (dated by TCRdb to about 2020). Study-wide context: Samples covering the acute and convalescent phases of COVID-19 were provided by collaborators in the United States, Italy and Spain. Subjects who had been exposed to COVID-19, were actively infected with it, or had recovered from it provided the deeply sampled blood TCRbeta repertoires that made up the dataset. The prospective study material was composed of cDNA or gDNA derived from T cells, B-cell-depleted T cells, or PBMCs. A de-identified subject ID, COVID-19 status, age in years and sex were almost always included in the sample metadata. Where available, HLA class I and class II types were taken from metadata supplied by the sample provider and were not determined by assay-based typing. A freely available public database, intended as a resource for researchers studying the immune response to SARS-CoV-2, is where the repertoires were released. The samples were drawn from the first 160 participants of the ongoing ImmuneRACE study and from some 1,300 subjects provided by 6 global collaborators.

General conclusions and limits of the study: The quantity of clinical and demographic metadata differed by source and by participant and was supplied without curation.

TCRbeta CDR3 regions were amplified from genomic DNA using the immunoSEQ Assay, a bias-controlled multiplex PCR. The source study handled its data this way. Nucleated cell counts per sample were estimated from amplification of reference gene primers within the assay. Sequence reads were collapsed and filtered to measure the absolute abundance of every unique TCRbeta CDR3 rearrangement. For each sample, productive Simpson clonality was calculated as the square root of Simpson's diversity index across productive rearrangements. The table comes from immuneACCESS by way of TCRdb, which keeps in-frame sequences with V and J called. Part of the clones is missing from these tables; in studies checked, under half for an unresolved V gene and the rest for unknown reasons. V, J and clone size are taken as reported in that table, and D and trimming were inferred from the DNA itself. This sample comprises some 110,000 clones, roughly nine tenths of them detected only once. Approximately 7.7% of the sample rests with the top ten.

Details on this clone: Its antigen is still unknown. The sample holds no much larger clone one base away, and base qualities are not on file.

The collaborating institutions used their own protocols to collect whole blood in K2EDTA tubes. For TCRbeta analysis, collaborator samples were shipped as frozen whole blood, as isolated PBMCs, or as DNA extracted from either sample type. Material: peripheral blood. The receptor's source is a human donor in a cohort sampled during active COVID-19.

The CDR3 protein sequence reads: CASSRQGAEEQYF. At the DNA level, the sequence is TGCGCCAGCAGCAGACAGGGGGCGGAGGAGCAGTACTTC. Recombination joined TRBV10-1 with TRBJ2-7; 10 middle bases align to TRBD1. V ends up 6 bases short and J 7 bases short, with an unmatched junction base count of 6. Sequences WNHNN (CDR1) and SYGVQD (CDR2) are obtained from the germline V gene (reference sequence). Its CDR3 holds 13 amino acids, cysteine through phenylalanine. Only the CDR3 region is kept as DNA, spanning 39 bases read in frame from base 1.